This TCR beta chain was identified during a study of regulatory T cells in long-lasting Graves disease. General study findings and limits: Only peripheral blood was studied, not thyroid tissue.

Comment on this clonotype: The antigen remains undetermined.

Time point in this sample: persistent/refractory GD, antithyroid drugs over 5 years with positive TRAb. PBMC-extracted RNA yielded the TCR library. Arm-PCR of CDR3 regions and iRepertoire HTBI primers were the basis on which TCR beta libraries were built. TCRdb processed the multiplex PCR reads anew with MiXCR; each CDR3 protein has one entry. The sample contains about 310,000 distinct CDR3 sequences, approximately 20% of which appear only once. V lost 4 bases to trimming and J lost 3 bases; unmatched junction nucleotides: 4. Germline lookup yields CDR1 MDHEN and CDR2 SYDVKM. The CDR3 is 16 residues long.

This receptor was identified in a female donor with Graves disease. Source: peripheral blood mononuclear cells (PBMCs), taken when the disease was refractory, from a patient treated with antithyroid drugs. The chain employs TRBV28 and TRBJ2-1; 12 bases agree with TRBD2. In nucleotides, the CDR3 is TGTGCCAGCAGTTCCTGGACTAGCGGGAACTACAATGAGCAGTTCTTC. It specifies CASSSWTSGNYNEQFF.